This is a list of T cell receptor beta chains from one sample in a study of cytomegalovirus exposure and HLA in healthy donors. Method: immunoSEQ multiplex PCR; TCRdb's copy keeps in-frame clones and lacks some. This repertoire shows 110,000 or so clones, about 88% found once; its top ten account for approximately 4%. Sequencing was performed on PBMCs. These receptors were taken from a young woman in good health and CMV-seropositive. Each CDR3 is given with its conserved first and last residue. Not every row has a clone size; where given, it reads once, few, many or a size class.

cdr3_aa: CAWSVGETQYF; clone_size: NA; j_call: TRBJ2-5; v_call: TRBV30
cdr3_aa: CATARAGRNYNEQFF; clone_size: NA; j_call: TRBJ2-1; v_call: TRBV28
cdr3_aa: CASSFGNLQGTYGYTF; clone_size: NA; j_call: TRBJ1-2; v_call: TRBV13
cdr3_aa: CASSGPGLAVTYEQYF; clone_size: NA; j_call: TRBJ2-7; v_call: TRBV5-6
cdr3_aa: CASSIGTGTEAFF; clone_size: few; j_call: TRBJ1-1; v_call: TRBV25-1
cdr3_aa: CASSPQRGQNTEAFF; clone_size: NA; j_call: TRBJ1-1; v_call: TRBV5-5
cdr3_aa: CASSLWGQGSEKLFF; clone_size: NA; j_call: TRBJ1-4; v_call: TRBV11-2
cdr3_aa: CASSKTSATDTQYF; clone_size: NA; j_call: TRBJ2-3; v_call: TRBV9
cdr3_aa: CASSQHRGGPSTDTQYF; clone_size: large; j_call: TRBJ2-3; v_call: TRBV14
cdr3_aa: CASSLGDRGRETQYF; clone_size: NA; j_call: TRBJ2-5; v_call: TRBV5-1
cdr3_aa: CASSYSYYRGNTEAFF; clone_size: NA; j_call: TRBJ1-1; v_call: TRBV6-5
cdr3_aa: CASSLPSQVDTQYF; clone_size: NA; j_call: TRBJ2-3; v_call: TRBV5-1
cdr3_aa: CASSSETSSYNEQFF; clone_size: NA; j_call: TRBJ2-1; v_call: TRBV14
cdr3_aa: CASRPSGVARDEQYF; clone_size: NA; j_call: TRBJ2-7; v_call: TRBV2
cdr3_aa: CASSDKGQGNSPLHF; clone_size: once; j_call: TRBJ1-6; v_call: TRBV2
cdr3_aa: CASSLTAEQYF; clone_size: NA; j_call: TRBJ2-7; v_call: TRBV6-1
cdr3_aa: CASSQAAETDTQYF; clone_size: NA; j_call: TRBJ2-3; v_call: TRBV4-1
cdr3_aa: CASSFSTGSSEQYF; clone_size: NA; j_call: TRBJ2-7; v_call: TRBV11-2
cdr3_aa: CASRGNNQPQHF; clone_size: once; j_call: TRBJ1-5; v_call: TRBV19
cdr3_aa: CASSLGQGTKGSGYTF; clone_size: NA; j_call: TRBJ1-2; v_call: TRBV9
cdr3_aa: CASSAGLFSNQPQHF; clone_size: NA; j_call: TRBJ1-5; v_call: TRBV2
cdr3_aa: CASSQGRLETQYF; clone_size: NA; j_call: TRBJ2-5; v_call: TRBV4-1
cdr3_aa: CASRQVHRRNEKLFF; clone_size: NA; j_call: TRBJ1-4; v_call: TRBV2
cdr3_aa: CASTPAGWRGYEQYF; clone_size: NA; j_call: TRBJ2-7; v_call: TRBV28
cdr3_aa: CASSINNRAAEQYF; clone_size: NA; j_call: TRBJ2-7; v_call: TRBV19
cdr3_aa: CASSQDREKLFF; clone_size: NA; j_call: TRBJ1-4; v_call: TRBV4-1
cdr3_aa: CASSPPGLAIETQYF; clone_size: NA; j_call: TRBJ2-5; v_call: TRBV11-1
cdr3_aa: CASSSDSFSGNTIYF; clone_size: NA; j_call: TRBJ1-3; v_call: TRBV11-3